This is a list of T cell receptor beta chains from one sample in a study of technical replicates of blood from several donors. Generated by immunoSEQ multiplex PCR, the TCRdb table keeps only in-frame clones and is missing some. The sample shows tens of thousands of clones, just under 90% of them seen only once. Material for sequencing was PBMCs. Receptors originate from a human donor in good health. Some clones in this sample may be carry-over from other donors' samples. CDR3s include the opening cysteine and the closing phenylalanine or tryptophan. The D gene is left open where the match is weak. Size values are once, few and many counts, or a class for expanded clones, and some rows have none.

j_call,clone_size,v_call,d_call,cdr3_nt,cdr3_aa
TRBJ1-1,.,TRBV7-2,TRBD1,TGTGCCAGCAGGTTAGGGACAGGCACTGAAGCTTTCTTT,CASRLGTGTEAFF
TRBJ1-2,few,TRBV14,.,TGTGCCAGCAGCCCCCTCTTCACCCGTCGGGGGATTGGTTATGGCTACACCTTC,CASSPLFTRRGIGYGYTF
TRBJ2-7,.,TRBV7-9,.,TGTGCCAGCAGCTTGGACTATCTAGGCGAGCAGTACTTC,CASSLDYLGEQYF
TRBJ1-5,once,TRBV4-1,.,TGCGCCAGCAGCCAAGAGGGAGGAGGGAGCGGCAATCAGCCCCAGCATTTT,CASSQEGGGSGNQPQHF
TRBJ2-2,.,TRBV9,.,TGTGCCAGCAGCACGATTCCAGGGCCAACCGGGGAGCTGTTTTTT,CASSTIPGPTGELFF
TRBJ2-5,once,TRBV6-5,TRBD1,TGTGCCAGCAGCCCAACCCGGGACAGGAAAGAGACCCAGTACTTC,CASSPTRDRKETQYF
TRBJ1-4,.,TRBV5-5,.,TGTGCCAGCAGCTTCCGGACACTTAATGAAAAACTGTTTTTT,CASSFRTLNEKLFF
TRBJ1-1,.,TRBV13,TRBD1,TGTGCCAGCAGCGCCCGGGGGGACAGGGTGAACACTGAAGCTTTCTTT,CASSARGDRVNTEAFF
TRBJ2-2,.,TRBV19,.,TGTGCCAGTACGGTGCCGTCCGGGGAGCTGTTTTTT,CASTVPSGELFF
TRBJ1-6,.,TRBV7-9,TRBD1,TGTGCCAGCAGCCTTGGGACAGAAGAGGGTCCCCTCCACTTT,CASSLGTEEGPLHF
TRBJ2-7,.,TRBV19,.,TGTGCCAGTAGTATCGGCGGGGACCCGGGCTCCTACGAGCAGTACTTC,CASSIGGDPGSYEQYF
TRBJ2-7,.,TRBV4-2,TRBD1,TGTGCCAGCAGCCCACAGGGGCCTTTCTCCTACGAGCAGTACTTC,CASSPQGPFSYEQYF
TRBJ2-1,.,TRBV7-3,TRBD2,TGTGCCAGCAGCTTACCTGGGACTAGCGGGAGGAATGAGCAGTTCTTC,CASSLPGTSGRNEQFF
TRBJ2-2,.,TRBV18,TRBD1,TGTGCCAGCTCCCCGGACAGGGGGACCCGGGAGCTGTTTTTT,CASSPDRGTRELFF
TRBJ2-5,once,TRBV19,.,TGTGCCAGTAGTATAGATGTCTTACAGGTGGAGACCCAGTACTTC,CASSIDVLQVETQYF
TRBJ2-7,.,TRBV6-1,TRBD1,TGTGCCAGCAGCACCGGGACAGGACTTGTGGAGCAGTACTTC,CASSTGTGLVEQYF
TRBJ2-4,once,TRBV6-6,.,TGTGCCAGCAGTTACTCGGCAGGGGGCGGGGGCATTCAGTACTTC,CASSYSAGGGGIQYF
TRBJ2-7,.,TRBV11-3,.,TGTGCCAGCAGCTTAGATCAGGAGCAGTACTTC,CASSLDQEQYF
TRBJ2-1,.,TRBV7-2,TRBD2,TGTGCCAGCAGCTCGGGGGGGACTAGCGGATCTGAGCAGTTCTTC,CASSSGGTSGSEQFF
TRBJ2-1,few,TRBV6-1,.,TGTGCCAGCAGGCGCGCGGGTAGCTCCTACAATGAGCAGTTCTTC,CASRRAGSSYNEQFF
TRBJ2-7,.,TRBV4-2,TRBD2,TGTGCCAGCAGCCAAGATGGGGCCCGTCAGCGGGAGGTATACGAGCAGTACTTC,CASSQDGARQREVYEQYF
TRBJ1-4,.,TRBV27,TRBD1,TGTGCCAGCAGTTCCAACAGGGGGCGGGTTGAAAAACTGTTTTTT,CASSSNRGRVEKLFF
TRBJ2-2,.,TRBV7-9,.,TGTGCCAGCAGCTTAATGAGTGGGAACACCGGGGAGCTGTTTTTT,CASSLMSGNTGELFF
TRBJ2-7,.,TRBV6-5,TRBD2,TGTGCCAGCCGCCTAGCGGGTGGGTACTACGAGCAGTACTTC,CASRLAGGYYEQYF
TRBJ2-3,.,TRBV5-6,TRBD1,TGTGCCAGCAGCTTGGGACTACAGGGGACAGATACGCAGTATTTT,CASSLGLQGTDTQYF
TRBJ2-5,.,TRBV21-1,.,TGTGCCAGCAGCACTCGACTAGCGGAGCCTCAAGAGACCCAGTACTTC,CASSTRLAEPQETQYF
TRBJ2-7,.,TRBV7-2,.,TGTGCCAGCAGCTCCAGTCAGGTGGCGATGTACGAGCAGTACTTC,CASSSSQVAMYEQYF
TRBJ1-4,.,TRBV25-1,TRBD1,TGTGCCAGCAGACAGGGGGCTAATGAAAAACTGTTTTTT,CASRQGANEKLFF
TRBJ1-1,.,TRBV30,.,TGTGCCTGGAGTGTATTGGGCAGGGACACTGAAGCTTTCTTT,CAWSVLGRDTEAFF
TRBJ1-6,.,TRBV4-1,.,TGCGCCAGCAGCCAACGGACAGAGGGTTCACCCCTCCACTTT,CASSQRTEGSPLHF
TRBJ2-2,.,TRBV21-1,.,TGTGCCAGCAGCACCTACGGGTGGGTAGCGGGAGGGTGCACCGGGGAGCTGTTTTTT,CASSTYGWVAGGCTGELFF
TRBJ2-1,.,TRBV7-8,TRBD2,TGTGCCAGCAGCTTAGTGCGGTCAGCGGGGGGTCACAATGAGCAGTTCTTC,CASSLVRSAGGHNEQFF
TRBJ2-1,.,TRBV4-3,TRBD2,TGCGCCAGCAGCCGGTCCCACCTAGCGGGAGGGTGGAATGAGCAGTTCTTC,CASSRSHLAGGWNEQFF
TRBJ1-5,once,TRBV2,TRBD1,TGTGCCAGCAGTTGGGGCGGGACAGGCAATCAGCCCCAGCATTTT,CASSWGGTGNQPQHF
TRBJ2-2,few,TRBV30,TRBD1,TGTGCCTCTTCGCACCCGGACAGGGCAACCGGGGAGCTGTTTTTT,CASSHPDRATGELFF
TRBJ1-2,.,TRBV7-9,.,TGTGCCAGCACCCCTGACAGCGCGTATGGCTACACCTTC,CASTPDSAYGYTF
TRBJ1-2,.,TRBV7-8,TRBD1,TGTGCCAGCAGCCCCGGGACAGGGGCGAGTTCGTATGGCTACACCTTC,CASSPGTGASSYGYTF
TRBJ2-3,once,TRBV18,TRBD2,TGTGCCAGCTCACCGGGACTAGCGGGGATCACAGATACGCAGTATTTT,CASSPGLAGITDTQYF
TRBJ1-1,.,TRBV9,.,TGTGCCAGCAGCGTTAACAGCAACACTGAAGCTTTCTTT,CASSVNSNTEAFF
TRBJ2-7,.,TRBV9,TRBD1,TGTGCCAGCAGCCCCGGACAGGGCCCGCGCGAGCAGTACTTC,CASSPGQGPREQYF
TRBJ2-1,once,TRBV10-3,.,TGTGCCATCGCGGGGAGCTCCTACAATGAGCAGTTCTTC,CAIAGSSYNEQFF
TRBJ2-3,.,TRBV25-1,TRBD2,TGTGCCAGCAGTGAAGAACGGGGGGGCGGTAGGGGAACGCAGTATTTT,CASSEERGGGRGTQYF
TRBJ2-1,.,TRBV5-1,TRBD2,TGCGCCAGCAGCTTGGTGGCGGGAGGGCCGGGGGAGCAGTTCTTC,CASSLVAGGPGEQFF
TRBJ1-6,many,TRBV5-5,.,TGTGCCAGCACTTGGGGGGTTTCACCCCTCCACTTT,CASTWGVSPLHF
TRBJ2-2,.,TRBV5-1,.,TGCGCCAGCAGCACCGGGACTTCTTGGACCGGGGAGCTGTTTTTT,CASSTGTSWTGELFF
TRBJ2-5,.,TRBV5-1,TRBD1,TGCGCCAGCAGCGTCGGGACAGCAGAGACCCAGTACTTC,CASSVGTAETQYF
TRBJ2-5,.,TRBV4-1,.,TGCGCCAGCAGCCAAGATCTAGGACAATGGGAGACCCAGTACTTC,CASSQDLGQWETQYF
TRBJ1-1,.,TRBV30,TRBD1,TGTGCCTTAAACAGGGGGGGGACTGAAGCTTTCTTT,CALNRGGTEAFF
TRBJ2-7,.,TRBV7-9,TRBD1,TGTGCCAGCAGCAAAGGGACAGGGGTTGAGCAGTACTTC,CASSKGTGVEQYF
TRBJ1-2,.,TRBV27,.,TGTGCCAGCAGTCTAAAAGGGGGGGGCTATTCGGGGATGGTCATCTATGGCTACACCTTC,CASSLKGGGYSGMVIYGYTF
TRBJ1-2,.,TRBV6-5,TRBD1,TGTGCCAGCAGTTACCAGGCAGGGGGGTTTAGTGGCTACACCTTC,CASSYQAGGFSGYTF
TRBJ1-1,.,TRBV7-8,TRBD1,TGTGCCAGCAGCCCCGGACAGGGCATTGAAGCTTTCTTT,CASSPGQGIEAFF
TRBJ1-1,once,TRBV6-4,.,TGTGCCAGCAGGGCGCGGGGGCTCTACACTGAAGCTTTCTTT,CASRARGLYTEAFF
TRBJ2-5,.,TRBV29-1,.,TGCAGCGTTGAAAAAGGGGCAGAGACCCAGTACTTC,CSVEKGAETQYF
TRBJ1-2,.,TRBV4-1,.,TGCGCCAGCAGCCAAGTATATCGCCCCAAGCGACGGACCTTC,CASSQVYRPKRRTF
TRBJ2-5,.,TRBV10-3,.,TGTGCCATCAGTGAAGCAGGCCAAGAGACCCAGTACTTC,CAISEAGQETQYF
TRBJ1-6,.,TRBV4-3,.,TGCGCCAGCAGCCAAGATAGGGCCCGGGGCTCCTATAATTCACCCCTCCACTTT,CASSQDRARGSYNSPLHF
TRBJ1-4,.,TRBV6-5,TRBD1,TGTGCCAGCAGTTACTCAGAGGGGGCATATGAAAAACTGTTTTTT,CASSYSEGAYEKLFF